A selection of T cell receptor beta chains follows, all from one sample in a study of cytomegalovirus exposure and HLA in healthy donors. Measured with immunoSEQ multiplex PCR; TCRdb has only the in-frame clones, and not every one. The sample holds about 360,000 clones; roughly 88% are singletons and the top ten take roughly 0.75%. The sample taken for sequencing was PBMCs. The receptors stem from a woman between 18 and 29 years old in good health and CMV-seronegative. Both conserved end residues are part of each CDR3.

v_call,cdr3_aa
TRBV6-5,CASSYFGQSYEQYF
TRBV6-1,CASSDRVGEKLFF
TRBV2,CASSEERGGTDTQYF
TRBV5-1,CASSLGAVYEQYF
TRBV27,CASSLWGDGDEQYF
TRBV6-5,CASSYEGPETQYF
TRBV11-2,CASSPDKNTEAFF
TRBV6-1,CASSERGWVGYTF
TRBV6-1,CASGQDTEAFF
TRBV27,CASSLLGSTGELFF
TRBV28,CASSVSNSGNTIYF
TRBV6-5,CASSSLGGRNQPQHF
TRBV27,CASSITGDGAYGYTF
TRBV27,CASSILRGQGATGELFF
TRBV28,CASSSYRGWQETQYF
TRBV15,CATSPGRTGGVRNEQFF
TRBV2,CASLTPTSNRGTDTQYF
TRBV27,CASSLFGGGNEQFF
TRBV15,CATSRVTRGGTQLYEQYF
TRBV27,CASSFSGMRSTEAFF